The rows below give T cell receptor beta chains drawn from one sample of a study of OX40 agonist ivuxolimab in advanced cancers. Generated by immunoSEQ multiplex PCR, the TCRdb table keeps only in-frame clones and is missing some. The sample yields 60,000 or so clones, roughly nine tenths seen once. The source material was CD4+ or CD8+ T cells sorted from blood, sampled in a trial of the OX40 agonist ivuxolimab. Receptor source: an adult with an advanced solid tumor such as melanoma, head and neck, liver or kidney cancer. CDR3s include the opening cysteine and the closing phenylalanine or tryptophan. Fields, in order: V gene, D gene, J gene, clone size, CDR3 DNA, CDR3 protein. D genes are given only for firm matches. Not all rows give a size; the values are once, few, many and, for expanded clones, a class.

TRBV7-3	TRBD2	TRBJ2-3	-	TGTGCCAGCAGCCCAGGACTAGCGGGATACGATACGCAGTATTTT	CASSPGLAGYDTQYF
TRBV6-5	-	TRBJ1-1	-	TGTGCCAGCAGGCGACCCATGGGGGACACTGAAGCTTTCTTT	CASRRPMGDTEAFF
TRBV13	-	TRBJ1-1	-	TGTGCCAGCAGCTCAGGAGGACAACTGAACACTGAAGCTTTCTTT	CASSSGGQLNTEAFF
TRBV27	-	TRBJ2-7	-	TGTGCCAGCAGTATTGGGGGACTTCCAACCTACGAGCAGTACTTC	CASSIGGLPTYEQYF
TRBV5-4	-	TRBJ2-7	-	TGTGCCAGCAGCTCCCCGGAGACCCAAACCTACGAGCAGTACTTC	CASSSPETQTYEQYF
TRBV5-4	TRBD2	TRBJ2-1	-	TGTGCCAGCAGCTTTGACGCAACTAGCGGGTATGAGCAGTTCTTC	CASSFDATSGYEQFF
TRBV6-4	-	TRBJ1-6	once	TGTGCCAGCAGTGACTCGCCGAGCCCTACTTCACCCCTCCACTTT	CASSDSPSPTSPLHF
TRBV25-1	TRBD1	TRBJ1-1	-	TGTGCCAGCAGTGCGGGGACAGCTATGAACACTGAAGCTTTCTTT	CASSAGTAMNTEAFF
TRBV4-1	-	TRBJ1-1	-	TGCGCCAGCAGCCAAGTGGGGTACACTGAAGCTTTCTTT	CASSQVGYTEAFF
TRBV21-1	-	TRBJ2-7	-	TGTGCCAGCAGCAAAGCCCGCCAGAGCTCCTACGAGCAGTACTTC	CASSKARQSSYEQYF
TRBV5-6	-	TRBJ1-1	-	TGTGCCAGCAGATTCCAGGGTGGGGGCACTGAAGCTTTCTTT	CASRFQGGGTEAFF
TRBV28	-	TRBJ2-3	-	TGTGCCAGCAGCCGTCGAGAGGGGGCAGATACGCAGTATTTT	CASSRREGADTQYF
TRBV5-1	TRBD1	TRBJ2-3	-	TGCGCCAGCAGCGCCAGACAGGGTACCCCTAAAACAGATACGCAGTATTTT	CASSARQGTPKTDTQYF
TRBV5-7	-	TRBJ1-6	-	TGTGCCAGCAGCTTGGCAGGAGATTCACCCCTCCACTTT	CASSLAGDSPLHF
TRBV25-1	-	TRBJ1-1	-	TGTGCCAGCAACCGAGGCATGAACACTGAAGCTTTCTTT	CASNRGMNTEAFF
TRBV27	TRBD2	TRBJ2-1	-	TGTGCCAGCACCGGGACTAGCGGGAGAGATAGCAATGAGCAGTTCTTC	CASTGTSGRDSNEQFF
TRBV10-3	-	TRBJ1-2	-	TGTGCCATCCGACATCTCTATGGCTACACCTTC	CAIRHLYGYTF
TRBV27	TRBD1	TRBJ1-1	once	TGTGCCAGCAGTTTCCGGTCAGGGGGTAAGGCTTTCTTT	CASSFRSGGKAFF
TRBV11-2	-	TRBJ2-7	-	TGTGCCAGCAGCTTAGTCCAGGACTCCTACGAGCAGTACTTC	CASSLVQDSYEQYF
TRBV5-5	TRBD1	TRBJ2-7	-	TGTGCCAGCAGCTGGGACAGCTACGAGCAGTACTTC	CASSWDSYEQYF